Listed here are 14 T cell receptor beta chains from one sample, sequenced in a study of multiple sclerosis patients with progressive multifocal leukoencephalopathy (dated by TCRdb to about 2019). Library preparation was by the immunoSEQ multiplex PCR assay. In its TCRdb copy, this immuneACCESS table keeps in-frame sequences only and misses some clones. Where compared with another copy, unresolved V genes explain less than half of these, and the others have no known cause. For this sample the table gives tens of thousands of clones, of which 85% to 90% were detected only once. The ten largest make up about 1.3% of the sample. The sample's time point label, decoded: approximately twelve months of natalizumab therapy. Per the publication, the treatment or condition label means: on natalizumab therapy at sampling. Source: PBMCs, taken from a patient treated with natalizumab. These receptors were obtained from a human donor with multiple sclerosis.

The chain uses TRBV6-6 and TRBJ1-5; unclear D gene. This CDR3 region has 15 residues. CDR1 is MNHNY, CDR2 SVGAGI, per germline (reference sequence). Deletions cut 6 bases from V and 1 base from J, with 13 bases between. Written as DNA, the CDR3 is TGTGCCAGCAGCCAAGATTCGGGGAGCAATCAGCCCCAGCATTTT. This gives the protein CASSQDSGSNQPQHF.

V is TRBV5-6 and J is TRBJ2-1; the match to TRBD2 covers 13 bases. The germline gives CDR1 SGHDT, CDR2 YYEEEE. The CDR3 runs to 17 residues. V was clipped by 3 bases and J by 5 bases; unmatched bases: 8. The CDR3 loop reads CASSWTSGGSSDNEQFF. CDR3 DNA sequence: TGTGCCAGCAGCTGGACTAGCGGGGGCTCCTCTGACAATGAGCAGTTCTTC.

The chain has TRBV4-1 and TRBJ1-1; 10 bases are shared with TRBD1. Germline V gives CDR1 MGHRA, CDR2 YSYEKL. The V gene end was trimmed by 10 bases and the J gene end by 5 bases; junction bases not matched to a gene: 7. The CDR3 has 13 amino acids. In DNA, the CDR3 is TGCGCCACCCAGGACAGGGGGACAACTGAAGCTTTCTTT. Translation: CATQDRGTTEAFF.

This clone appeared once. V usage is TRBV6-4 and J usage is TRBJ2-3; tentatively, D is TRBD2 (5 bases). The CDR3 extends over 15 amino acids. Germline V gene data show CDR1 as MRHNA and CDR2 as SNTAGT. Trimming left V 0 bases short and J 0 bases short, with 7 bases between. The CDR3 loop reads CASSDSAGSTDTQYF. In DNA form, the CDR3 reads TGTGCCAGCAGTGACTCGGCGGGTAGCACAGATACGCAGTATTTT.

The genes are TRBV6-5 and TRBJ1-2; D remains ambiguous. The CDR3 sequence is 13 residues long. Germline V gene sequence: CDR1 MNHEY, CDR2 SVGAGI. V was shortened by 1 base and J by 4 bases, with 7 bases between the two germline ends. CDR3 bases: TGTGCCAGCAGTTACTTGGGGATCTATGGCTACACCTTC. Protein product: CASSYLGIYGYTF.

The rearrangement links TRBV7-9 to TRBJ2-3; 7 positions agree with TRBD1. The CDR3 contains 14 residues. CDR1 and CDR2 from the germline V gene are SEHNR and FQNEAQ (reference sequence). Trimming cost V 2 bases and J 4 bases; bases outside gene matches: 3. The CDR3 DNA follows: TGTGCCAGCAGCTTAAGGCAGGGGGCAGATACGCAGTATTTT. Protein sequence: CASSLRQGADTQYF.

This clone was counted once. The genes are TRBV19 and TRBJ2-3; the match to TRBD2 covers 10 bases. V dropped 5 bases and J dropped 1; count of bases not matched to a gene: 6. This CDR3 spans 16 amino acids. Germline CDR1 and CDR2: LNHDA and SQIVND (reference sequence). The CDR3 is CASSAASGGRTDTQYF. In nucleotides, the CDR3 is TGTGCCAGTAGTGCTGCTAGCGGGGGCCGCACAGATACGCAGTATTTT.

The chain joins TRBV9 to TRBJ1-1; 7 positions agree with TRBD1. CDR3 length: 14 amino acids. J lost 3 bases, V lost 10 bases, and 12 bases had no gene match. The germline gives CDR1 SGDLS, CDR2 YYNGEE. The CDR3 protein is CASSEAGGYTEAFF. CDR3 in DNA: TGTGCCTCCTCGGAGGCAGGGGGGTACACTGAAGCTTTCTTT.

This clone has only a few counts. The chain recombines TRBV18 with TRBJ1-6; no clear D gene. This CDR3 is 12 amino acids long. Germline CDR1 and CDR2: KGHSH and LQKENI. Between the trimmed V and J ends, which lost 6 bases and 7 bases, there was a span of 7 bases. CDR3 DNA: TGTGCCAGCTCCCTTCCGAATTCACCCCTCCACTTT. It encodes CASSLPNSPLHF.

This clone was counted only a few times. The rearrangement uses TRBV11-2 and TRBJ2-3, with TRBD2 matching 13 bases. After removal of 6 bases from V and 5 bases from J, the junction contained 2 bases not matched to a gene. This CDR3 spans 14 amino acids. CDR1 and CDR2 from the germline V gene are SGHAT and FQNNGV. DNA for the CDR3: TGTGCCAGCAGTCGGACTAGCGGGGGAGATACGCAGTATTTT. Translating it yields CASSRTSGGDTQYF.

This clone was detected only a few times. The chain carries TRBV19 and TRBJ2-7, with a weak D call TRBD2 (7 bases). This CDR3 comprises 13 residues. Per the germline V gene, CDR1 is LNHDA and CDR2 is SQIVND (reference sequence). The V end lost 6 bases, the J end lost 6 bases, and 15 bases lay between the germline ends. The CDR3 loop reads CASRPRGGGEQYF. The CDR3 region has the DNA TGTGCCAGTAGACCGAGGGGGGGAGGCGAGCAGTACTTC.

V and J are TRBV29-1 and TRBJ2-5; 7 nucleotides align to TRBD2. Germline assignment: CDR1 SQVTM and CDR2 ANQGSEA. The trim removed 6 bases at V and 5 bases at J, leaving 9 bases unmatched. The CDR3 covers 13 residues. CDR3 nucleotide sequence: TGCAGCGTGAAAGCGGGGCTCCGGGAGACCCAGTACTTC. It translates to CSVKAGLRETQYF.

The chain carries TRBV27 and TRBJ1-5, with D possibly being TRBD1 (5 bases). This CDR3 spans 15 amino acids. Germline loops: CDR1 MNHEY, CDR2 SMNVEV (reference sequence). V was trimmed by 4 bases and J by 6 bases, leaving 16 bases between them. CDR3 in amino acids: CASSSREPVGQPQHF. CDR3 in DNA: TGTGCCAGCAGTTCCAGGGAGCCGGTGGGTCAGCCCCAGCATTTT.

CDR3 amino acids: CASSDGTLYGYTF. CDR3 nucleotide sequence: TGCGCCAGCAGCGATGGGACTCTGTATGGCTACACCTTC. The chain combines TRBV4-1 with TRBJ1-2; TRBD1 is a possible D gene (5 bases). Looked up from germline, CDR1 is MGHRA and CDR2 is YSYEKL. Trimming removed 5 bases at V and 5 bases at J, with 12 bases between. The CDR3 extends over 13 amino acids.